This TCR beta chain emerged from a study of T cell responses to AZD1222 COVID-19 vaccine. The assay was immunoSEQ multiplex PCR, and TCRdb's table has in-frame clones only and misses some. Altogether about 150,000 clones are present, approximately 90% being singletons, with the ten largest covering around 1.3%. Of note for this clone: Antigen specificity is unknown.

The CDR3 consists of 15 residues. The V gene lost 6 bases and the J gene lost 0 bases, with 12 bases spanning the gap. The V gene's germline CDR1 is WSHSY and CDR2 SAAADI. Study findings and constraints: Only 5 to 7 individuals given AZD1222 were seropositive at baseline. The repertoires were collected only after the peak T cell response. CD4 TCRs covered the whole spike, strongest at regions 160-218 and 743-854.

The genes are TRBV10-2 and TRBJ1-3; D is unresolved. The sequencing used peripheral blood, collected 28 days after the second AZD1222 dose. This TCR came from an adult who received the AZD1222 COVID-19 vaccine. CDR3 amino acids: CASSEGPGSGNTIYF. DNA for the CDR3: TGCGCCAGCAGCGAAGGGCCCGGCTCTGGAAACACCATATATTTT.